This T cell receptor beta chain was sequenced in a study of Ad26.COV2.S vaccination and SARS-CoV-2 variants. Study at large: Ad26.COV2.S shots went into the muscle once or twice, 56 days apart.

Concerning this clone: What it recognizes is unknown.

Overall study results and limits: CD8+ and CD4+ T cells specific for spike reportedly responded with substantial breadth after vaccination. Similar non-spike TCR breadth was observed in recipients of vaccine and of placebo. While placebo recipients had lower spike-specific TCR breadth, vaccine recipients had more.

Germline V gene sequence: CDR1 LNHDA, CDR2 SQIVND (reference sequence). The ends were cut back, 4 bases at V and 4 bases at J, with 16 bases in the middle. The CDR3 covers 15 residues. Sample treatment: approximately 18 received Ad26.COV2.S at low or high dose, single or two shots; five or six received placebo; per-sample allocation not given. Samples analyzed were those drawn on day 63 after the first vaccine or placebo injection. Method: immunoSEQ multiplex PCR; TCRdb's copy keeps in-frame clones and lacks some. Here the sample spans some 300,000 clones, around 83% being singletons. J is TRBJ1-2 and V is TRBV19; D is ambiguous. The source is a person between 18 and 59 years old who received the Ad26.COV2.S COVID-19 vaccine or a placebo. The sample in question was peripheral blood, obtained in a trial of Ad26.COV2.S vaccine versus placebo. The CDR3 reads CASSTLGTPFYGYTF. CDR3 nucleotides: TGTGCCAGTAGTACCCTGGGAACCCCCTTCTATGGCTACACCTTC. Full variable domain (missing parts from reference TRBV19 and TRBJ1-2): DGGITQSPKYLFRKEGQNVTLSCEQNLNHDAMYWYRQDPGQGLRLIYYSQIVNDFQKGDIAEGYSVSREKKESFPLTVTSAQKNPTAFYLCASSTLGTPFYGYTFGSGTRLTVV.